Sequencing of this TCR beta chain was carried out in a study of T cells in Graves' hyperthyroidism and ophthalmopathy. What was amplified from RNA transcripts were TCR beta CDR3 regions. Using the HTBI primer set, a first-round RT-PCR was run on the TCR CDR3. Using its own MiXCR run on the multiplex PCR reads, TCRdb lists one record per CDR3 protein. The sample holds more than 500,000 distinct CDR3 sequences, around 15% seen once. Study-wide points: From stable hyperthyroidism, ophthalmopathy was set apart by a 13 V-J model. Researchers found most expanded thyroid clonotypes above 0.001 in blood as well.

In germline, CDR1 is SGHTA, CDR2 FQGTGA. This CDR3 contains 17 residues. V shed 2 bases, J shed 5 bases, and the junction held 9 bases outside the gene matches. As concerns this clonotype: The antigen is undetermined.

Each ophthalmopathy patient scored at least 3 on the Clinical Activity Score and at least 4 on NOSPECS grade, with duration under 3 months. Clinicians diagnosed patients from clinical symptoms, serum thyroxine and TRAb, thyroid ultrasound and orbital computed tomography. V and J are TRBV7-3 and TRBJ2-5, with 12 positions matching TRBD2. The specimen sequenced was blood. This TCR derives from a woman under 40 with Graves' ophthalmopathy. CDR3 in amino acids: CASSLLASGRARETQYF. The CDR3 coding sequence is TGTGCCAGCAGCTTATTGGCTAGCGGGAGGGCCAGGGAGACCCAGTACTTC.